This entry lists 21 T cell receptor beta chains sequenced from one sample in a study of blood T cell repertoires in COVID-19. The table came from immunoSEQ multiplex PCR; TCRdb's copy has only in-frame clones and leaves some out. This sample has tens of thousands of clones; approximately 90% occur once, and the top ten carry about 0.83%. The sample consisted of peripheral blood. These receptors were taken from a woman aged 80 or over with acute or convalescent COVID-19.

The CDR3 coding sequence is TGTGCCACCAGCAGAGAGGCAGGGGGCACCGGGGAGCTGTTTTTT. It translates to CATSREAGGTGELFF. V usage is TRBV15 and J usage is TRBJ2-2, with 7 bases that match TRBD1. Germline V gene data show CDR1 as LNHNV and CDR2 as YYDKDF (reference sequence). CDR3 length: 15 amino acids. J lost 4 bases, V lost 0 bases, and 2 bases had no gene match.

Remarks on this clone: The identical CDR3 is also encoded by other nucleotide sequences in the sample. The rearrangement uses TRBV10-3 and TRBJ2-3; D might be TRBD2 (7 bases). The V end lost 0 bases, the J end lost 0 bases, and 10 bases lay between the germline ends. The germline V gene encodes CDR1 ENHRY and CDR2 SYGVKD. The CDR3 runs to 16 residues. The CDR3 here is CAISESGGGSTDTQYF. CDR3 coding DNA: TGTGCCATCAGTGAGTCGGGAGGGGGGAGCACAGATACGCAGTATTTT.

For the CDR3, the DNA is TGTGCCAGCAGGCCACCGGGACTAGCGGGCTACGAGCAGTACTTC. This gives the protein CASRPPGLAGYEQYF. J is TRBJ2-7 and V is TRBV6-5; 12 nucleotides align to TRBD2. CDR3 length equals 15 residues. The germline V gene encodes CDR1 MNHEY and CDR2 SVGAGI. J gave up 3 bases and V 6 bases, and 6 bases lay outside the gene matches.

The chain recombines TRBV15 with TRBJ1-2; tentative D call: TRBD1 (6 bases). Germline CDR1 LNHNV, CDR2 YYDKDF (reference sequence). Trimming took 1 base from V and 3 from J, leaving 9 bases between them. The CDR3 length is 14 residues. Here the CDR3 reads CATSRGWTDYGYTF. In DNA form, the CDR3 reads TGTGCCACCAGCAGAGGCTGGACAGACTATGGCTACACCTTC.

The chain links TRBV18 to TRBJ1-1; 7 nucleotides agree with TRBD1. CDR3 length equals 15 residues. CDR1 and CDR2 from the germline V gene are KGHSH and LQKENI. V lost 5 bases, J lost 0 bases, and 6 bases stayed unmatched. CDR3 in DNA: TGTGCCAGCTCATCCCAACAGGGGTTGAACACTGAAGCTTTCTTT. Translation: CASSSQQGLNTEAFF.

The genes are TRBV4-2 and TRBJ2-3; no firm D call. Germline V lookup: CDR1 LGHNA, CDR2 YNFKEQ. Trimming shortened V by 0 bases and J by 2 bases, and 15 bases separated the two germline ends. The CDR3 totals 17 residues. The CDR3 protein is CASSQDHTARPTDTQYF. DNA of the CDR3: TGTGCCAGCAGCCAAGATCATACAGCCCGGCCCACAGATACGCAGTATTTT.

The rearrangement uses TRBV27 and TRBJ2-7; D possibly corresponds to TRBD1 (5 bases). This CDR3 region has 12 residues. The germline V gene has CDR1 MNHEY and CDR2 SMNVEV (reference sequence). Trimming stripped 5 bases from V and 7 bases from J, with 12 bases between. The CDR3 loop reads CASSPTGWEQYF. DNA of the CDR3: TGTGCCAGCAGTCCTACAGGTTGGGAGCAGTACTTC.

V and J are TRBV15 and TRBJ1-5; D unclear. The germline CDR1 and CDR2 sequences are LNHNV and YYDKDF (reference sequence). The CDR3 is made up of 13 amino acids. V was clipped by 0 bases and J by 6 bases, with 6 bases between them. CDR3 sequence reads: CATSRDRGQPQHF. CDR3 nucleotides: TGTGCCACCAGCAGAGATCGCGGTCAGCCCCAGCATTTT.

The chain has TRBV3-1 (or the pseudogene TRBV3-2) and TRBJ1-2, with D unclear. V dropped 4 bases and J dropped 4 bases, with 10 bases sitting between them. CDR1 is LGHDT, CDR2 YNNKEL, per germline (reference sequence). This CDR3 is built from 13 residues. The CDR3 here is CASSPEGVYGYTF. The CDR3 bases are TGTGCCAGCAGCCCGGAGGGAGTCTATGGCTACACCTTC.

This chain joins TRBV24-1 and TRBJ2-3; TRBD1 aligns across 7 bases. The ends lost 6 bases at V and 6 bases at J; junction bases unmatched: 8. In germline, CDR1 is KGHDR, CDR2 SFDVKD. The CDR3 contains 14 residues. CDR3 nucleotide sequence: TGTGCCACCAGTTCTAACAGGGGTATTGATACGCAGTATTTT. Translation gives CATSSNRGIDTQYF.

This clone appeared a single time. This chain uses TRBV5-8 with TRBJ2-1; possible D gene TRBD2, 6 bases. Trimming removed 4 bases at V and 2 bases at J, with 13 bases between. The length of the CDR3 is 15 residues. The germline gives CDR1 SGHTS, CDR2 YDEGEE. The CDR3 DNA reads TGTGCCAGCAGCCAGGGACTTCAGACCTACAATGAGCAGTTCTTC. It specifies CASSQGLQTYNEQFF. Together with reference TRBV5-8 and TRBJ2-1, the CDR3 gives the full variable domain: EAGVTQSPTHLIKTRGQQATLRCSPISGHTSVYWYQQALGLGLQFLLWYDEGEERNRGNFPPRFSGRQFPNYSSELNVNALELEDSALYLCASSQGLQTYNEQFFGPGTRLTVL.

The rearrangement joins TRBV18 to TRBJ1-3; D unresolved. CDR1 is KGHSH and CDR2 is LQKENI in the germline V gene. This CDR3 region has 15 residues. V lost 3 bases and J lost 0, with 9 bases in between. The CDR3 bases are TGTGCCAGCTCACCTTCCGAGAGCTCTGGAAACACCATATATTTT. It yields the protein CASSPSESSGNTIYF.

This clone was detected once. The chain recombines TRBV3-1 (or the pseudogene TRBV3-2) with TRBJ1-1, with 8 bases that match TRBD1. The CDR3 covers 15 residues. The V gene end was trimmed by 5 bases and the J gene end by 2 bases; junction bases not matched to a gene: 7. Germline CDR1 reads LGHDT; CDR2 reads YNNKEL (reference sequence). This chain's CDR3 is CASSGTGGVNTEAFF. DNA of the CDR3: TGTGCCAGCAGCGGAACAGGGGGAGTAAACACTGAAGCTTTCTTT.

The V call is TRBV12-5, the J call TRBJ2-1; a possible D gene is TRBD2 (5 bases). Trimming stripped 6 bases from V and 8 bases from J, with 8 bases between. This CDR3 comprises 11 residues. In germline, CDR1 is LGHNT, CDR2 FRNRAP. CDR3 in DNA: TGTGCTAGTGGGGAGGTTGATGAGCAGTTCTTC. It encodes CASGEVDEQFF.

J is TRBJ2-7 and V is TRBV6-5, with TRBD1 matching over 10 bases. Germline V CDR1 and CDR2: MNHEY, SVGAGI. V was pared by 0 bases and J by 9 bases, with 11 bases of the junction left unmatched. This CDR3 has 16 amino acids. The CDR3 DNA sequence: TGTGCCAGCAGTTACTCGTCCCTGGGACAGGGGATATTGCAGTACTTC. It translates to CASSYSSLGQGILQYF.

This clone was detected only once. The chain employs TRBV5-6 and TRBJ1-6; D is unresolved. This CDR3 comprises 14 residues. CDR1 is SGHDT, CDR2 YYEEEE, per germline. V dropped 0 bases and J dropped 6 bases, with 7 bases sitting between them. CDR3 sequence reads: CASSLDSFNSPLHF. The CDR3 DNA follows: TGTGCCAGCAGCTTGGACAGCTTTAATTCACCCCTCCACTTT.

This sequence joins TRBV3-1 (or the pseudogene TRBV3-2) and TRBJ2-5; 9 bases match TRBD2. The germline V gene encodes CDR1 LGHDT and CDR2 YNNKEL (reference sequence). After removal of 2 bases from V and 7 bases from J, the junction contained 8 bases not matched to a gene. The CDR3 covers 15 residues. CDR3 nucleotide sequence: TGTGCCAGCAGCCAATTGGGCGGGGGGGCCGCGACCCAGTACTTC. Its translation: CASSQLGGGAATQYF.

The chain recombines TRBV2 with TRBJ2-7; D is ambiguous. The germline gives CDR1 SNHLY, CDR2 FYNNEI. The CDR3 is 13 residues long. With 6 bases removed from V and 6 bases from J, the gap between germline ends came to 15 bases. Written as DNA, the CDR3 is TGTGCCAGCAGAGATGATTTAGCCCCCGAGCAGTACTTC. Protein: CASRDDLAPEQYF.

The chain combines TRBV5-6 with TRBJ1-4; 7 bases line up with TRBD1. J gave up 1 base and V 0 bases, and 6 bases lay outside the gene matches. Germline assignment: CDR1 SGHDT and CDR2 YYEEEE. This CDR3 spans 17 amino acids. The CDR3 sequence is CASSLVGRGRTNEKLFF. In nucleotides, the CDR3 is TGTGCCAGCAGCTTGGTTGGTAGGGGGCGAACTAATGAAAAACTGTTTTTT.

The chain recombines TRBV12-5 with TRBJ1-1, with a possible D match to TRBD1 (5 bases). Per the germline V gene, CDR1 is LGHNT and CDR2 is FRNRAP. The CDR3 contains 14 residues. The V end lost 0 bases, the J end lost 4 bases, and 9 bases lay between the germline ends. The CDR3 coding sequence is TGTGCTAGTGGTTTGGTACCACAGGTCACTGAAGCTTTCTTT. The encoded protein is CASGLVPQVTEAFF.

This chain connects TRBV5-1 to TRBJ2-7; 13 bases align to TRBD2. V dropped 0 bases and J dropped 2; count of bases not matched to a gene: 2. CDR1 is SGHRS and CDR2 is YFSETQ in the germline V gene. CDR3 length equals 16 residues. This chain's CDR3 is CASSLGLAGGAYEQYF. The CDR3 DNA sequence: TGCGCCAGCAGCTTGGGACTAGCGGGAGGCGCCTACGAGCAGTACTTC.